These 11 T cell receptor beta chains originate from one sample sequenced in a study of blood T cell repertoires in COVID-19. Assay used: immunoSEQ multiplex PCR; TCRdb lists only in-frame clones, some missing. The table shows about 240,000 clones, with 88% occurring only once. The sample comprised peripheral blood. These receptors were obtained from a woman in her thirties or forties who had recovered from COVID-19.

The V call is TRBV7-8, the J call TRBJ2-2; D is perhaps TRBD1 (6 bases). CDR1 is SGHVS and CDR2 is FQNEAQ in the germline V gene. The length of the CDR3 is 14 residues. The V end lost 10 bases, the J end lost 1 base, and 13 bases lay between the germline ends. The chain's CDR3 is CATTGHVNTGELFF. The CDR3 DNA follows: TGTGCCACCACGGGACACGTGAACACCGGGGAGCTGTTTTTT.

This clone occurred a few times. V gene TRBV4-1 combines with J gene TRBJ2-7; no reliable D call. Germline V gene sequence: CDR1 MGHRA, CDR2 YSYEKL. This CDR3 region has 15 residues. The V gene lost 0 bases and the J gene lost 1 base, with 10 bases spanning the gap. CDR3 DNA: TGCGCCAGCAGCCAAGATATCCAGGTATCCTACGAGCAGTACTTC. This codes for CASSQDIQVSYEQYF.

V is TRBV7-3 and J is TRBJ2-3; 13 bases match TRBD2. Germline V gene lookup returns CDR1 SGHTA and CDR2 FQGTGA. This CDR3 is built from 16 residues. Unmatched junction bases numbered 8, after V lost 5 bases and J lost 6 bases. CDR3 DNA sequence: TGTGCCAGCAGCCCAGGACTAGCGGGAGCGAAGGATACGCAGTATTTT. Translating it yields CASSPGLAGAKDTQYF.

This clone has a single count. The V call is TRBV18, the J call TRBJ1-2, with D tentatively TRBD1 (6 bases). V was pared by 0 bases and J by 2 bases, with 10 bases between. This CDR3 has 15 residues. Germline assignment: CDR1 KGHSH and CDR2 LQKENI. CDR3 nucleotide sequence: TGTGCCAGCTCACCACCCGGGGGGCCAAACTATGGCTACACCTTC. This codes for CASSPPGGPNYGYTF.

The chain combines TRBV5-1 with TRBJ2-3; 9 bases map to TRBD2. Germline trimming cut 4 bases from V and 2 bases from J; bases unmatched to any gene: 11. This CDR3 contains 17 residues. Germline V gene sequence: CDR1 SGHRS, CDR2 YFSETQ. In DNA form, the CDR3 reads TGCGCCAGCAGCCTAACAATAGCGGGAGACACCACAGATACGCAGTATTTT. Its protein product is CASSLTIAGDTTDTQYF.

The gene calls are TRBV6-2 or TRBV6-3 and TRBJ2-5; D is perhaps TRBD1 (5 bases). Trimming pared 7 bases from V and 9 bases from J, leaving 21 bases between. This CDR3 is 14 amino acids long. From germline, CDR1 is MNHEY and CDR2 SVGEGT. The CDR3 DNA reads TGTGCCAGCACCCCCCTAGGGGCGCTTAGTGCCCAGTACTTC. Translation: CASTPLGALSAQYF.

The chain joins TRBV29-1 to TRBJ2-1, with 10 positions matching TRBD2. Looked up from germline, CDR1 is SQVTM and CDR2 is ANQGSEA. There are 14 residues in the CDR3. The junction had 15 bases not matched to a gene; V was cut back by 7 bases and J by 12 bases. The CDR3 reads CSASAGGGPQGQFF. The CDR3 DNA is TGCAGCGCCTCAGCGGGAGGGGGCCCTCAAGGGCAGTTCTTC.

The chain uses TRBV29-1 and TRBJ2-3; perhaps TRBD2 as D (5 bases). The CDR3 is made up of 13 amino acids. Germline V gives CDR1 SQVTM, CDR2 ANQGSEA. V lost 0 bases to trimming and J lost 11 bases, with 15 bases between them. CDR3: CSVEDRGLMKQYF. CDR3 sequence (DNA): TGCAGCGTTGAAGATCGAGGGCTCATGAAGCAGTATTTT.

The sample holds one count of this clone. This chain links TRBV7-6 with TRBJ2-1; 10 bases agree with TRBD2. The CDR3 runs 18 residues. Per germline, CDR1 SGHVS and CDR2 FNYEAQ. The J segment lost 4 bases and the V segment lost 1 base, leaving 10 bases of the junction unmatched. CDR3 sequence: CASSLGVAGGPPYNEQFF. DNA for the CDR3: TGTGCCAGCAGCTTAGGGGTAGCGGGAGGCCCACCGTACAATGAGCAGTTCTTC.

V usage is TRBV7-8 and J usage is TRBJ2-1; 7 nucleotides match TRBD2. The CDR3 has 15 amino acids. From germline, CDR1 is SGHVS and CDR2 FQNEAQ. V shed 5 bases, J shed 4 bases, and the junction held 8 bases outside the gene matches. CDR3: CASSPPGGPYNEQFF. The DNA for the CDR3 is TGTGCCAGCAGCCCCCCGGGGGGACCTTACAATGAGCAGTTCTTC.

Written as DNA, the CDR3 is TGTGCCAGCCTGTCGGGACAGGGCCTCGATGAGCAGTTCTTC. This gives the protein CASLSGQGLDEQFF. The chain employs TRBV25-1 and TRBJ2-1; TRBD1 agrees at 9 bases. The germline gives CDR1 MGHDK, CDR2 SYGVNS. Trimming removed 8 bases from V and 8 bases from J; junction bases left unmatched: 10. The CDR3 has 14 amino acids.